Shown below are 4 T cell receptor beta chains from a single sample sequenced in a study of T cell responses to AZD1222 COVID-19 vaccine. Profiling relied on immunoSEQ multiplex PCR, and the TCRdb table lists in-frame clones only, not all of them. The data show fewer than 100,000 clones, with 90% to 95% seen just once and roughly an eighth held by the top ten. Sequenced here: peripheral blood, sampled on day 0 of AZD1222 vaccination. Every receptor here comes from an adult in good health.

This clone was seen a few times. The J gene is TRBJ2-7, the V gene TRBV19; D may match TRBD1 or TRBD2 (5 bases each). The ends were cut back, 3 bases at V and 3 bases at J, with 12 bases in the middle. The germline CDR1 and CDR2 sequences are LNHDA and SQIVND (reference sequence). The CDR3 totals 14 residues. The CDR3 nucleotides read TGTGCCAGTAGTATGGGGACCAAGCTCTACGAGCAGTACTTC. This translates into CASSMGTKLYEQYF.

This rearrangement joins TRBV10-3 to TRBJ2-7, with 9 positions matching TRBD2. The V gene end was trimmed by 11 bases and the J gene end by 1 base; junction bases not matched to a gene: 12. Germline CDR1 ENHRY, CDR2 SYGVKD. The CDR3 totals 15 residues. CDR3 sequence (DNA): TGTGCCGCCGGGCCTAGCGGGACGACTTCCTACGAGCAGTACTTC. It specifies CAAGPSGTTSYEQYF.

CDR3 protein: CASSSTGQGYEQYF. The CDR3 coding sequence is TGCGCCAGCAGCTCGACCGGACAGGGGTACGAGCAGTACTTC. This rearrangement joins TRBV5-1 to TRBJ2-7, with 9 nucleotides matching TRBD1. Germline CDR1 and CDR2: SGHRS and YFSETQ. CDR3 length: 14 residues. V shed 3 bases, J shed 4 bases, and the junction held 5 bases outside the gene matches.

The V call is TRBV9, the J call TRBJ1-6, with D uncertain. The germline CDR1 and CDR2 sequences are SGDLS and YYNGEE. Trimming left V 5 bases short and J 2 bases short, with 8 bases between. The CDR3 runs 14 residues. In DNA, the CDR3 is TGTGCCAGCAGGTCGGGTACCTATAATTCACCCCTCCACTTT. It translates to CASRSGTYNSPLHF.